This T cell receptor (beta chain) is from a study of stem cell transplantation in POMP-related autoinflammatory disease. The germline gives CDR1 SNHLY, CDR2 FYNNEI. With 3 bases removed from V and 2 bases from J, the gap between germline ends came to 10 bases. The CDR3 totals 14 residues. Libraries were prepared by immunoSEQ multiplex PCR; TCRdb keeps only in-frame clonotypes and omits some of them. The repertoire holds tens of thousands of clones, with roughly 80% as singletons. This specimen consisted of CD4+ T cells from PBMCs, obtained before stem cell transplantation. The TCR originated in a human donor with POMP-related autoinflammation and immune dysregulation (PRAID). This chain links TRBV2 with TRBJ1-1; D is ambiguous. The CDR3 DNA sequence: TGTGCCAGCAGTGATAACCGGGTCAACACTGAAGCTTTCTTT. Protein sequence: CASSDNRVNTEAFF.